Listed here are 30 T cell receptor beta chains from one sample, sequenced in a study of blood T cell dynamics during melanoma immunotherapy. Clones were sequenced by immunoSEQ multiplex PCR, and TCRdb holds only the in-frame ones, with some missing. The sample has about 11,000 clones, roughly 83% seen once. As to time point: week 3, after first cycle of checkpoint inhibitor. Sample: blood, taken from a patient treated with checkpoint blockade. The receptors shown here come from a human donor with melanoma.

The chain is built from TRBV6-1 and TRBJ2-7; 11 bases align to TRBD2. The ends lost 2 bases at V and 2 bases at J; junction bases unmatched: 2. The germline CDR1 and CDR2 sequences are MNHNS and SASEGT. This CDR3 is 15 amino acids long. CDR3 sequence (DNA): TGTGCCAGCAGTGAAAAACTAGCGGGGGCCTACGAGCAGTACTTC. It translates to CASSEKLAGAYEQYF.

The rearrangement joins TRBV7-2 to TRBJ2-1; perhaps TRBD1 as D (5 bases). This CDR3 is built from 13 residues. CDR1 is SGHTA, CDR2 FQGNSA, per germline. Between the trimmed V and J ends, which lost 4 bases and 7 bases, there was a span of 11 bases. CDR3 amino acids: CASSSKTGNEQFF. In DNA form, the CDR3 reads TGTGCCAGCAGCTCGAAAACAGGAAATGAGCAGTTCTTC.

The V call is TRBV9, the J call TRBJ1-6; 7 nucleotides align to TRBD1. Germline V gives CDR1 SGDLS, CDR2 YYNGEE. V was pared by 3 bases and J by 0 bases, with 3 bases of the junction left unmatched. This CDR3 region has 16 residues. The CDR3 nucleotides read TGTGCCAGCAGCGGGGGGACAGCCTCCTATAATTCACCCCTCCACTTT. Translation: CASSGGTASYNSPLHF.

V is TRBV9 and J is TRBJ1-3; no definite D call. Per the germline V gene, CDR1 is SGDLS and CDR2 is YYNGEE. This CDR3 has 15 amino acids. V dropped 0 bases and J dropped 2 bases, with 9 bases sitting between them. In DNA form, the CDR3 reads TGTGCCAGCAGCGTAGGCGGGCGAACTGGAAACACCATATATTTT. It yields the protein CASSVGGRTGNTIYF.

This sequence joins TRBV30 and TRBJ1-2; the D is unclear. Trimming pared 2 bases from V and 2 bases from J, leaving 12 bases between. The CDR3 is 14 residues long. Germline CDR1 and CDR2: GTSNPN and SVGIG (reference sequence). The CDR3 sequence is CAWSILGKNYGYTF. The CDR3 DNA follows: TGTGCCTGGAGTATTTTAGGGAAAAACTATGGCTACACCTTC.

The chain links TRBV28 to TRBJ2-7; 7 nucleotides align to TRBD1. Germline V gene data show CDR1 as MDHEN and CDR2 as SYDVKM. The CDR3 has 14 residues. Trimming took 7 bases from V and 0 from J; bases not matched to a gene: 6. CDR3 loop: CASKDRFSSYEQYF. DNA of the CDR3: TGTGCCAGCAAGGACAGGTTTAGCTCCTACGAGCAGTACTTC.

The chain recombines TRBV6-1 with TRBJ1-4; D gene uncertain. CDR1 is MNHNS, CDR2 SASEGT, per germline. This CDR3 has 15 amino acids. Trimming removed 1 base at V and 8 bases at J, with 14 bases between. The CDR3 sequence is CASSEGSAAGEKLFF. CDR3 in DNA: TGTGCCAGCAGTGAAGGCTCTGCCGCAGGCGAAAAACTGTTTTTT.

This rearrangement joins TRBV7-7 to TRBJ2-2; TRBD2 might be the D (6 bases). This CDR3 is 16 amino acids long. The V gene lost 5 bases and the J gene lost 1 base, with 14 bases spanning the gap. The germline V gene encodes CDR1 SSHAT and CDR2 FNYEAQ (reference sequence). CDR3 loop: CASSPSAGLNTGELFF. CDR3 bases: TGTGCCAGCAGCCCGAGCGCGGGGCTGAACACCGGGGAGCTGTTTTTT.

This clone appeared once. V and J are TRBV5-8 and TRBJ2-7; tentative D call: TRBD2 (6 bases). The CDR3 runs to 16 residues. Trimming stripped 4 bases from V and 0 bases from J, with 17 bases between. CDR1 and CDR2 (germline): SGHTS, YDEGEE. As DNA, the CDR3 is TGTGCCAGCAGCACCGGAGGGCCCCAGAGCTCCTACGAGCAGTACTTC. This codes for CASSTGGPQSSYEQYF. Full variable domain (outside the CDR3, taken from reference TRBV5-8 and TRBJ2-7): EAGVTQSPTHLIKTRGQQATLRCSPISGHTSVYWYQQALGLGLQFLLWYDEGEERNRGNFPPRFSGRQFPNYSSELNVNALELEDSALYLCASSTGGPQSSYEQYFGPGTRLTVT.

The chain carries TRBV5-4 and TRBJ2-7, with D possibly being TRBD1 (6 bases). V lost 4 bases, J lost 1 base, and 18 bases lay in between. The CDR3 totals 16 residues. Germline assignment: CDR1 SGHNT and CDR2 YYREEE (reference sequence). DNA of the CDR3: TGTGCCAGCAGCCTAACCGGCAGGGGCACGTCCTACGAGCAGTACTTC. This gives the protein CASSLTGRGTSYEQYF.

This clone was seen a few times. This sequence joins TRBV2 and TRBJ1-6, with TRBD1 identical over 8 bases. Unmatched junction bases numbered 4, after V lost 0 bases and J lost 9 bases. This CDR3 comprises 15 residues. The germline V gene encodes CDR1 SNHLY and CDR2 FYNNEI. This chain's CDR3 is CASSEAGTGSSPLHF. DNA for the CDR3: TGTGCCAGCAGTGAAGCCGGGACAGGTAGTTCACCCCTCCACTTT.

CDR3 residues: CASSPRASSYNSPLHF. The DNA for the CDR3 is TGTGCCAGCAGCCCCCGGGCGAGCTCCTATAATTCACCCCTCCACTTT. The gene calls are TRBV7-2 and TRBJ1-6; D uncertain. Trimming removed 5 bases at V and 0 bases at J, with 11 bases between. Germline lookup yields CDR1 SGHTA and CDR2 FQGNSA. This CDR3 contains 16 residues.

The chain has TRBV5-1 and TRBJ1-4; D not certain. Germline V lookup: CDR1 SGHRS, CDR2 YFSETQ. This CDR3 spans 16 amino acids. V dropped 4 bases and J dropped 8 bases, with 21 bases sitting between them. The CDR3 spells CASSPGGGSFWEKLFF. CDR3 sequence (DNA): TGCGCCAGCAGCCCCGGCGGTGGGTCTTTCTGGGAAAAACTGTTTTTT.

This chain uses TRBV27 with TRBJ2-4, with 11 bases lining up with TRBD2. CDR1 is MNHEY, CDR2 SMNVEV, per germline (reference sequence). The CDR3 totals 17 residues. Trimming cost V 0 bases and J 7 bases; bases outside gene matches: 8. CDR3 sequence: CASSLSGLAGGQNIQYF. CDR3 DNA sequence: TGTGCCAGCAGTTTATCGGGGCTAGCGGGGGGCCAGAACATTCAGTACTTC.

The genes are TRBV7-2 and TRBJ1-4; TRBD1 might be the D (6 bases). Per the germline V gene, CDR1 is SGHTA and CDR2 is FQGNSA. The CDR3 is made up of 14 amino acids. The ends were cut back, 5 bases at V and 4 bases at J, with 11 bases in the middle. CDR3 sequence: CASSIGGSNEKLFF. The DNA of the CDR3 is TGTGCCAGCAGCATAGGGGGTAGTAATGAAAAACTGTTTTTT.

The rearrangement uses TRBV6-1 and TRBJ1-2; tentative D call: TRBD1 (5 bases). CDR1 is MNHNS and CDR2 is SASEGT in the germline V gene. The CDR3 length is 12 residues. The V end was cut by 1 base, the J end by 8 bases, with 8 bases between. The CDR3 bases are TGTGCCAGCAGTGAAGGGGGGTTCGGCTACACCTTC. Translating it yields CASSEGGFGYTF.

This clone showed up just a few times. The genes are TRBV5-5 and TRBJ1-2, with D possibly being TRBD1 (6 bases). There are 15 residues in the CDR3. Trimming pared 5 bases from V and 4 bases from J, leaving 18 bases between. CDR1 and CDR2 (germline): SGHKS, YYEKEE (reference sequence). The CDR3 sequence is CASSNSGGGTYGYTF. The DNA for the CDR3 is TGTGCCAGCAGTAATAGTGGAGGGGGAACCTATGGCTACACCTTC.

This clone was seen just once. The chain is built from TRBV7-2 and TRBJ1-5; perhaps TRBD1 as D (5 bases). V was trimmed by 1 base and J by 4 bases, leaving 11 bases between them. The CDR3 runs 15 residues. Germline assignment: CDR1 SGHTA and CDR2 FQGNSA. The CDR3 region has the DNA TGTGCCAGCAGCTTAGAACGGGGGTGGAATCAGCCCCAGCATTTT. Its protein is CASSLERGWNQPQHF. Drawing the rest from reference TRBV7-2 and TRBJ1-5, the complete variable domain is GAGVSQSPSNKVTEKGKDVELRCDPISGHTALYWYRQSLGQGLEFLIYFQGNSAPDKSGLPSDRFSAERTGGSVSTLTIQRTQQEDSAVYLCASSLERGWNQPQHFGDGTRLSIL.

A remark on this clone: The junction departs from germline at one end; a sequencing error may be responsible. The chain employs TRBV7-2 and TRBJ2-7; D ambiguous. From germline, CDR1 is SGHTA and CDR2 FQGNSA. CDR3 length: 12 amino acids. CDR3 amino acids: CASSQGPGEQYF. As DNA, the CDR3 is TGCGCCAGCAGCCAAGGACCGGGCGAGCAGTACTTC. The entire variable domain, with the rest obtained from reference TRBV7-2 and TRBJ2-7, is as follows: GAGVSQSPSNKVTEKGKDVELRCDPISGHTALYWYRQSLGQGLEFLIYFQGNSAPDKSGLPSDRFSAERTGGSVSTLTIQRTQQEDSAVYLCASSQGPGEQYFGPGTRLTVT.

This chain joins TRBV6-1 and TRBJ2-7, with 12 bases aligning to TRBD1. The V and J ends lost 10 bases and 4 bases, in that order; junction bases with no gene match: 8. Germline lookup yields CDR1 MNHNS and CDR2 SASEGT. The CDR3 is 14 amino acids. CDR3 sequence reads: CATRRDRGQYEQYF. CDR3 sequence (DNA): TGTGCCACCCGAAGGGACAGGGGGCAATACGAGCAGTACTTC.

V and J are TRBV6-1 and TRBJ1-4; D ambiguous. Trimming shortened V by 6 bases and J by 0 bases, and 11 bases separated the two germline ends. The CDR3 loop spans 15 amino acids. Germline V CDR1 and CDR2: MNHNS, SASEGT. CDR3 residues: CASSNGPTTNEKLFF. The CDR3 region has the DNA TGTGCCAGCAGCAACGGACCCACAACTAATGAAAAACTGTTTTTT.

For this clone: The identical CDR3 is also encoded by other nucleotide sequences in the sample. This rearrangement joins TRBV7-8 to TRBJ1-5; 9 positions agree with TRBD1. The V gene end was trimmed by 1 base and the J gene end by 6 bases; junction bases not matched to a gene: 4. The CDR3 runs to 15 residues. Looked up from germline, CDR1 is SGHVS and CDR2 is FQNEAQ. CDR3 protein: CASSLGDRAGQPQHF. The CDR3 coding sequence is TGTGCCAGCAGCTTAGGGGACAGGGCGGGTCAGCCCCAGCATTTT.

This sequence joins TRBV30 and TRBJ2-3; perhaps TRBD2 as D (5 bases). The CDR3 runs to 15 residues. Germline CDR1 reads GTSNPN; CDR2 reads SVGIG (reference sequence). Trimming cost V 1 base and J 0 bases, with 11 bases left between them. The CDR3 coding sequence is TGTGCCTGGAGTGCGACTACGAGTAGCACAGATACGCAGTATTTT. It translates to CAWSATTSSTDTQYF.

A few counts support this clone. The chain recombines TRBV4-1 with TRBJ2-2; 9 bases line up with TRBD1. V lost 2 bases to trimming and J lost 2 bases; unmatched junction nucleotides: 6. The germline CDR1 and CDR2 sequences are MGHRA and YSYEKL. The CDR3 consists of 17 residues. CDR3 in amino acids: CASSQPETGGNTGELFF. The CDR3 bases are TGCGCCAGCAGCCAACCTGAGACAGGGGGAAACACCGGGGAGCTGTTTTTT.

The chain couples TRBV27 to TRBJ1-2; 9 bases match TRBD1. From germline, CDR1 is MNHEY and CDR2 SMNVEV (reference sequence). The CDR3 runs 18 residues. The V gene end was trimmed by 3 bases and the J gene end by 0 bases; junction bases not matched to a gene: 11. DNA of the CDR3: TGTGCCAGCAGTTTTTACGCGGACAGGGGACTGACTAACTATGGCTACACCTTC. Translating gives CASSFYADRGLTNYGYTF.

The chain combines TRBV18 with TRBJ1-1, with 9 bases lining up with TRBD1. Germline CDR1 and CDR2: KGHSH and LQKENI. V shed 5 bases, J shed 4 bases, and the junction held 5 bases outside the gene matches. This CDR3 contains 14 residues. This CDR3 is CASSGQTGGTEAFF. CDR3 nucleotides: TGTGCCAGCTCAGGACAGACAGGGGGCACTGAAGCTTTCTTT. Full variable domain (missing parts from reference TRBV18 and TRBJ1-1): NAGVMQNPRHLVRRRGQEARLRCSPMKGHSHVYWYRQLPEEGLKFMVYLQKENIIDESGMPKERFSAEFPKEGPSILRIQQVVRGDSAAYFCASSGQTGGTEAFFGQGTRLTVV.

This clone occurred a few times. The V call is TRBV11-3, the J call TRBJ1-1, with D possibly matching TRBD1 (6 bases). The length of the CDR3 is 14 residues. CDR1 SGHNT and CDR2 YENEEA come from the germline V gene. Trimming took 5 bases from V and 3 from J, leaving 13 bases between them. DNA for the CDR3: TGTGCCAGCAGCCCATACAGGGCAGACACTGAAGCTTTCTTT. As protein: CASSPYRADTEAFF.

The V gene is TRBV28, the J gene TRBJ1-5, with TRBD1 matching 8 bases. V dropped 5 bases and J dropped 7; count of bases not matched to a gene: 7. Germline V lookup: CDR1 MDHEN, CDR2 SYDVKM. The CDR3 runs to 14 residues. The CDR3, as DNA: TGTGCCAGCAGTCCCCGACAGGGGAGCCAGCCCCAGCATTTT. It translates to CASSPRQGSQPQHF.

This CDR3 is CASSSGDGSNSPLHF. CDR3 in DNA: TGTGCCAGCAGCTCCGGGGACGGATCCAATTCACCCCTCCACTTT. V is TRBV28 and J is TRBJ1-6, with D possibly TRBD1 on 5 matching bases. The CDR3 is 15 amino acids. Trimming shortened V by 6 bases and J by 7 bases, and 16 bases separated the two germline ends. The germline V gene encodes CDR1 MDHEN and CDR2 SYDVKM.

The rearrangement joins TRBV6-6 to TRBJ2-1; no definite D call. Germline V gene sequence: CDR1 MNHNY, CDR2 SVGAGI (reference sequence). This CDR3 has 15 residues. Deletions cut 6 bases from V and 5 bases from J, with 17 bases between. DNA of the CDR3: TGTGCCAGCAGGAGTGAGCTTCTAAACAACAATGAGCAGTTCTTC. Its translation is CASRSELLNNNEQFF.